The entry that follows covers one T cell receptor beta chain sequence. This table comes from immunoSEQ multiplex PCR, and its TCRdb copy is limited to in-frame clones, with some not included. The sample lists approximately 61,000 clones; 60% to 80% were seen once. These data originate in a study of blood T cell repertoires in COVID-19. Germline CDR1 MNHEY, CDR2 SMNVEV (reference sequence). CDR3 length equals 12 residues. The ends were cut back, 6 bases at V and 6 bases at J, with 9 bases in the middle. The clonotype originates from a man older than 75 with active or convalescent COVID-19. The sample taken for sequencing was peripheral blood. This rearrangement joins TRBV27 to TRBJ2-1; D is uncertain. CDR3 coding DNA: TGTGCCAGCAGCTCTACCCCCAATGAGCAGTTCTTC. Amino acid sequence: CASSSTPNEQFF.